This T cell receptor (beta chain) was found in a study of CD8 T cells in ankylosing spondylitis. This clonotype has a count of ten or more. What it recognizes is unknown. Overall study findings and caveats: Reportedly, significant enrichment of disease-linked clones occurred in matched ankylosing spondylitis synovial fluid. Eight or nine highly homologous variants formed a TCR beta motif that appeared characteristic of ankylosing spondylitis blood. Earlier reports found some motif variants in synovial fluid and blood in reactive arthritis.

It was by quantitative 5'-RACE with molecular barcodes that TCR beta libraries were made. Each CDR3 protein is one row after TCRdb ran MiXCR on the 5' RACE reads. In the table there are more than 650,000 distinct CDR3 sequences, roughly 10% of which are singletons. The CDR3 spans 15 residues. The J segment lost 7 bases and the V segment lost 6 bases, leaving 11 bases of the junction unmatched. The chain has TRBV12-3 or TRBV12-4 and TRBJ1-5; 8 nucleotides align to TRBD1. The receptor's source is a male donor with ankylosing spondylitis. What was sequenced was blood, either unsorted or a sorted T cell fraction (not recorded which). The CDR3 spells CASRPGTGGGQPQHF. The DNA of the CDR3 is TGTGCCAGCAGACCGGGGACAGGAGGGGGCCAGCCCCAGCATTTT.